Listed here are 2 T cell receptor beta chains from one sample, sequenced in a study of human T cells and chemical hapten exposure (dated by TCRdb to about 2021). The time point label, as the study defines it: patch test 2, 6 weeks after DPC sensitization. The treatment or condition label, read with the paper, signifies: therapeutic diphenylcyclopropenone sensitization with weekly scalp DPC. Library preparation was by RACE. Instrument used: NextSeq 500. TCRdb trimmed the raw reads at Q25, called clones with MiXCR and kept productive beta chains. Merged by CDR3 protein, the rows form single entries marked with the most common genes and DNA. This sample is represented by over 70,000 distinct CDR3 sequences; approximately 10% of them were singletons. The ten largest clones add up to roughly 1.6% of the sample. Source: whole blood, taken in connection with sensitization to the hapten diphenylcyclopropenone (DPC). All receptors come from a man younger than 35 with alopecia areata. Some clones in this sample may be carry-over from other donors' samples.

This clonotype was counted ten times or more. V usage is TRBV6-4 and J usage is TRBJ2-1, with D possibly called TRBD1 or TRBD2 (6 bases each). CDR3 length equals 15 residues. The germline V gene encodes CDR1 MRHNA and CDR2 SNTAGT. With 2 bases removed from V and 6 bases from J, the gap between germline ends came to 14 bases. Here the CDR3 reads CASSDGHEGGNEQFF. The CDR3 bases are TGTGCCAGCAGTGACGGGCACGAGGGGGGCAATGAGCAGTTCTTC.

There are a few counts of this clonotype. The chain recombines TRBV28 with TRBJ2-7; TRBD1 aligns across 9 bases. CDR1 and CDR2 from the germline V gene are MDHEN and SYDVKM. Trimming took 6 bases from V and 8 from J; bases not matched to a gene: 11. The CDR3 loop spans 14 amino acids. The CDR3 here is CASREGQGVEKQYF. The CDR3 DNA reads TGTGCCAGCAGAGAGGGACAGGGAGTGGAGAAGCAGTACTTC.